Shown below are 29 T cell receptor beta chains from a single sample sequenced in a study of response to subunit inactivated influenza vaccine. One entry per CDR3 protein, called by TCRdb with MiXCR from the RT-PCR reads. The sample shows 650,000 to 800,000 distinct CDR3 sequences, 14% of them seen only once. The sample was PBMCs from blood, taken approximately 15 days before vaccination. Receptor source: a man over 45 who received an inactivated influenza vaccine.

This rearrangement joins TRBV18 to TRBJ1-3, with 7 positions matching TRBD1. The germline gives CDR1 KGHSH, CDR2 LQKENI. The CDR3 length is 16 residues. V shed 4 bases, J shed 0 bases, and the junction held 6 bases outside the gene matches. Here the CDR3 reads CASSLDRAISGNTIYF. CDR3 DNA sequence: TGTGCCAGCTCACTCGACAGGGCGATCTCTGGAAACACCATATATTTT.

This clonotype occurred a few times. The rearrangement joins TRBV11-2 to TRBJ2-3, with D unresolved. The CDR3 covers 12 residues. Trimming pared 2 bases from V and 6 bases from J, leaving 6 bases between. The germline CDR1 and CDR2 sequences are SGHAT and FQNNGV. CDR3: CASSLTLDTQYF. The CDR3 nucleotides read TGTGCCAGCAGCTTAACGTTGGATACGCAGTATTTT.

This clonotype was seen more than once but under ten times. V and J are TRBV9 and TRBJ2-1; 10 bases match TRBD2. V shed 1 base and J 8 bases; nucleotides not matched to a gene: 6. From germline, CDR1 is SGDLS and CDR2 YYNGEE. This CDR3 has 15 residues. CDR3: CASSVRAGGPYEQFF. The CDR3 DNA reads TGTGCCAGCAGCGTACGAGCGGGAGGGCCGTATGAGCAGTTCTTC.

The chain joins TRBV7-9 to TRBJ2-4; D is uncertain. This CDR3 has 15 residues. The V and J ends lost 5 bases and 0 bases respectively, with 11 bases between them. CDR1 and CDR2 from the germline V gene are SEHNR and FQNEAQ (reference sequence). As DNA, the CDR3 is TGTGCCAGCAGCCCCCCCGCCCTAGCCAAAAACATTCAGTACTTC. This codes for CASSPPALAKNIQYF.

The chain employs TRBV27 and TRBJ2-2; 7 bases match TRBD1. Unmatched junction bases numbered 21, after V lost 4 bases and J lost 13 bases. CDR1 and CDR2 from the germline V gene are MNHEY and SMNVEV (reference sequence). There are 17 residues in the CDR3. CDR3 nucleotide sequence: TGTGCCAGCAGTTCTGTCCCGGGACAGCTCCGGACTCCTGGGCTGTTTTTT. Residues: CASSSVPGQLRTPGLFF.

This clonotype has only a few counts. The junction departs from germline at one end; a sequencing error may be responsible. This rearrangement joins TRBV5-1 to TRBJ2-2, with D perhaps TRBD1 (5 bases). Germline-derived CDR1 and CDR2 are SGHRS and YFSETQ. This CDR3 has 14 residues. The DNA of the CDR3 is TGCGCCAGCAGCTTGGGACAGAACTCCGGGGAGCTGTTTTTT. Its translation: CASSLGQNSGELFF.

CDR3 nucleotides: TGCGCCAGCACCCCGACCCCGACAGGGCCCTTTGGAGAGACCCAGTACTTC. Translated, it gives CASTPTPTGPFGETQYF. This chain links TRBV5-1 with TRBJ2-5, with TRBD1 identical over 7 bases. The CDR3 is 17 residues long. The germline CDR1 and CDR2 sequences are SGHRS and YFSETQ. V gave up 6 bases and J gave up 4 bases; unmatched junction bases: 18.

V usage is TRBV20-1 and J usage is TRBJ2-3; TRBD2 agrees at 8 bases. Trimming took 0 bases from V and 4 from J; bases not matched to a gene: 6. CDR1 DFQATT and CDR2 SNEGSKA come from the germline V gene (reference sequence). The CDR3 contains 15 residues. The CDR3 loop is CSARDAGLGADTQYF. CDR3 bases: TGCAGTGCTAGAGATGCGGGACTAGGCGCAGATACGCAGTATTTT.

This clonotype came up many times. CDR3 in amino acids: CASSKALTNPSSYEQYF. Here the CDR3 DNA reads TGTGCCAGCAGCAAGGCTCTTACGAACCCGAGCTCCTACGAGCAGTACTTC. This chain links TRBV5-6 with TRBJ2-7; no reliable D call. CDR3 length: 17 residues. V lost 4 bases and J lost 0, with 20 bases in between. The germline gives CDR1 SGHDT, CDR2 YYEEEE.

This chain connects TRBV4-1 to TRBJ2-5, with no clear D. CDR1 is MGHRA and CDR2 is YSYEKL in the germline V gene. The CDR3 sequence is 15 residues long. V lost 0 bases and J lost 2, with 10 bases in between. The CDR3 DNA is TGCGCCAGCAGCCAAGAGGGCACACTACAAGAGACCCAGTACTTC. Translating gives CASSQEGTLQETQYF.

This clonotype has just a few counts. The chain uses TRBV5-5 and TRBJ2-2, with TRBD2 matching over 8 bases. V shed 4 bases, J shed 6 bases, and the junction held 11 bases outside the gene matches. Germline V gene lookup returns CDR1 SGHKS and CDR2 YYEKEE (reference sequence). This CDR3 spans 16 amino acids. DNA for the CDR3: TGTGCCAGCAGCCCGAAAGGGCGGGGGGCATCCGGGGAGCTGTTTTTT. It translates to CASSPKGRGASGELFF.

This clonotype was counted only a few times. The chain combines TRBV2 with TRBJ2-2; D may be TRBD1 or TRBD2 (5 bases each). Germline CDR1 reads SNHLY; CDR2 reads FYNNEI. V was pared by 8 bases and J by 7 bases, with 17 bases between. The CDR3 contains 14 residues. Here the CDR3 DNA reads TGTGCCAGCCTAGGGGAGTTGAGAATCGGGGAGCTGTTTTTT. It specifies CASLGELRIGELFF.

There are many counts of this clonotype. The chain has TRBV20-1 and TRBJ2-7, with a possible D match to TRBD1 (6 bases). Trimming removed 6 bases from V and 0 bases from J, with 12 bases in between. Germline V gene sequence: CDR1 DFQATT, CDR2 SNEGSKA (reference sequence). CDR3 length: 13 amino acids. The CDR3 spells CSAIRDNSYEQYF. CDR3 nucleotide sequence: TGCAGTGCCATCCGGGACAACTCCTACGAGCAGTACTTC.

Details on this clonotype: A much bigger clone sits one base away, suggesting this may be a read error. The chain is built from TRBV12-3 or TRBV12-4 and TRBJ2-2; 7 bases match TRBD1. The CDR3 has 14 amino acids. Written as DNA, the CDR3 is TGTGCCAGCAGACAGGGGCCTATCACCGGGGAGCTGGTTTTT. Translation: CASRQGPITGELVF.

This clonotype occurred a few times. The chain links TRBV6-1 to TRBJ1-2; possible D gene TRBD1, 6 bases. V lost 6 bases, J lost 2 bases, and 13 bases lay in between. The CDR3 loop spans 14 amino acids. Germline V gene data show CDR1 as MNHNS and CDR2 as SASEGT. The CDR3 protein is CASSLWTANYGYTF. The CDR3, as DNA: TGTGCCAGCAGCCTATGGACAGCGAACTATGGCTACACCTTC.

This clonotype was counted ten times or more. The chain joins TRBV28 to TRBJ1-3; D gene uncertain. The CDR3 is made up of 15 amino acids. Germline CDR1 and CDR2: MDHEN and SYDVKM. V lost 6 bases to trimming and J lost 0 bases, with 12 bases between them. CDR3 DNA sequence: TGTGCCAGCAGGACACCGGGCCCCTCTGGAAACACCATATATTTT. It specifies CASRTPGPSGNTIYF.

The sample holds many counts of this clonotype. CDR3 bases: TGCGCCAGCAGAAGATATTTGGGGGCTAGCACAGATACGCAGTATTTT. It encodes CASRRYLGASTDTQYF. V is TRBV5-1 and J is TRBJ2-3, with D tentatively TRBD1 (6 bases). The germline V gene encodes CDR1 SGHRS and CDR2 YFSETQ. The V and J ends lost 5 bases and 0 bases respectively, with 16 bases between them. The CDR3 consists of 16 residues.

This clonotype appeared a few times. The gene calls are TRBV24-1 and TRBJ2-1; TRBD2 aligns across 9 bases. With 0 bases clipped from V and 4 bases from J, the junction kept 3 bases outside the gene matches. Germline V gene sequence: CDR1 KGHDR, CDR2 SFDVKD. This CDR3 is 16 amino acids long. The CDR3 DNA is TGTGCCACCAGTGATTTGTCCAGCGGGGGGTACAATGAGCAGTTCTTC. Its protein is CATSDLSSGGYNEQFF.

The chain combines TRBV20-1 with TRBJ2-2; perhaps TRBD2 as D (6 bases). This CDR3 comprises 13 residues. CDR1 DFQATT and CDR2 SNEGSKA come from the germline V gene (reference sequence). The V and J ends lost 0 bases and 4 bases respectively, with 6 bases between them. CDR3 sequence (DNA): TGCAGTGCTAGAGACGGGGGCACCGGGGAGCTGTTTTTT. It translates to CSARDGGTGELFF.

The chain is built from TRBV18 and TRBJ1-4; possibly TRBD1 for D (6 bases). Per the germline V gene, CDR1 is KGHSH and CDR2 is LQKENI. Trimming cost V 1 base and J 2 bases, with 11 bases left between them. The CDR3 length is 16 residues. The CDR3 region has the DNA TGTGCCAGCTCACCACGGAGGGGGGACACTAATGAAAAACTGTTTTTT. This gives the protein CASSPRRGDTNEKLFF.

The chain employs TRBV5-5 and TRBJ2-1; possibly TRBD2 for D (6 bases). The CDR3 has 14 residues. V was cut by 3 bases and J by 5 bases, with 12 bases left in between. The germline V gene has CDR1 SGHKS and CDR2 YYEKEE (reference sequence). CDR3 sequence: CASSSRDWNNEQFF. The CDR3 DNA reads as TGTGCCAGCAGCTCCCGGGACTGGAACAATGAGCAGTTCTTC.

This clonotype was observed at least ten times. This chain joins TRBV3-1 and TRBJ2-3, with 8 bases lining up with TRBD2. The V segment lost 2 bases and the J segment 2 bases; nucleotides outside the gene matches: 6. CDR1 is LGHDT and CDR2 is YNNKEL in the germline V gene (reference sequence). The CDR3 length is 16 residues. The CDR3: CASSQLSGEYTDTQYF. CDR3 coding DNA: TGTGCCAGCAGCCAACTTAGCGGGGAGTACACAGATACGCAGTATTTT.

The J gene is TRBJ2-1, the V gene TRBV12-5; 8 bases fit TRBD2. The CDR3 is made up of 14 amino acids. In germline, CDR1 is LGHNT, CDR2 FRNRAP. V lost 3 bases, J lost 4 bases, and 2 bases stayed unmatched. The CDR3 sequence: CASGLGGGYNEQFF. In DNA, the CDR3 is TGTGCTAGTGGTTTAGGCGGGGGGTACAATGAGCAGTTCTTC.

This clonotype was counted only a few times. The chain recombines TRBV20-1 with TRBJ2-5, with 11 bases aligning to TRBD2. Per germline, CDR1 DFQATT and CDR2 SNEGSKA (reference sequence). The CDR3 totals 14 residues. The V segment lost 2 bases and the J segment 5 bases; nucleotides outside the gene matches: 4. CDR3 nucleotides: TGCAGTGCTAGAATAGCGGGGGGGATTGAGACCCAGTACTTC. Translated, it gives CSARIAGGIETQYF.

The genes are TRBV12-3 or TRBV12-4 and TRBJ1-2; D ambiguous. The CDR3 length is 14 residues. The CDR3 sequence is CAIKDPELNYGYTF. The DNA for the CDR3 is TGTGCGATCAAGGACCCAGAACTCAACTATGGCTACACCTTC.

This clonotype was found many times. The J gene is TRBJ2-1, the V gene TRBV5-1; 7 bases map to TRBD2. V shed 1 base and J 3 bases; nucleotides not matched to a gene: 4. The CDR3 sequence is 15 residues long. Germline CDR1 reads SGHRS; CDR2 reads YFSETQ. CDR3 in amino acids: CASSLFPGGYNEQFF. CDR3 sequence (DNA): TGCGCCAGCAGCTTGTTTCCGGGAGGCTACAATGAGCAGTTCTTC.

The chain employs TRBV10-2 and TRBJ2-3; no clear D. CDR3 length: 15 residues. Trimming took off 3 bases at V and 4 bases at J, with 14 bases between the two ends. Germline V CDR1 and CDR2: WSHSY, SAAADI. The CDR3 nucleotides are TGCGCCAGCAGTGAAACCCCGGACCTTCCAGATACGCAGTATTTT. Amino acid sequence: CASSETPDLPDTQYF.

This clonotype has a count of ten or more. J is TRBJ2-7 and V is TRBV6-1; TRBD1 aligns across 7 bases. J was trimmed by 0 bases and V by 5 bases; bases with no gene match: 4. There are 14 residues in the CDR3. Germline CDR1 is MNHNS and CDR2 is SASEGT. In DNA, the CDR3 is TGTGCCAGCAGTCTTGACAGGGTCTCCTACGAGCAGTACTTC. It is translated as CASSLDRVSYEQYF.

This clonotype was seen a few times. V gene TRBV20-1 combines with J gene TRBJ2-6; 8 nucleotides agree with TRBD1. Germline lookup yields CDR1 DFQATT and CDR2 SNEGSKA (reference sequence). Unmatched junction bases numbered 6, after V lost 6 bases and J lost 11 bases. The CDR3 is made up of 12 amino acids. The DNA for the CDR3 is TGCAGTGCGACAGGGGAGTTGCACGTCCTGACTTTC. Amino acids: CSATGELHVLTF.